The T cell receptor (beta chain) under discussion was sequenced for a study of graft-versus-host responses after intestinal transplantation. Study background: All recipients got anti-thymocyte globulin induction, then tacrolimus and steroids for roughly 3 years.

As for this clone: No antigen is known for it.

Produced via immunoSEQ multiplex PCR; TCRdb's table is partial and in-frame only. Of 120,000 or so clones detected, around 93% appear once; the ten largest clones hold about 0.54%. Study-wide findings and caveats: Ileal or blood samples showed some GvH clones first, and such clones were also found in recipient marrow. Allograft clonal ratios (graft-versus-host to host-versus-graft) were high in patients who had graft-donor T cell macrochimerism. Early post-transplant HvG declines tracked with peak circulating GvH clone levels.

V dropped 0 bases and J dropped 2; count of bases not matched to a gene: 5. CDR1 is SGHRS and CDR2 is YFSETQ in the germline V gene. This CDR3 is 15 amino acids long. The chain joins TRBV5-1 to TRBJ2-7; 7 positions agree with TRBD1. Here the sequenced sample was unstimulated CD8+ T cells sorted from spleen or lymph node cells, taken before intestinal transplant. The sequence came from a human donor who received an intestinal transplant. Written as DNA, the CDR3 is TGCGCCAGCAGCTTGGACTGGACAGGTCCCTACGAGCAGTACTTC. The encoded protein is CASSLDWTGPYEQYF.